These 2 T cell receptor beta chains were sequenced from one sample in a study of T-cell reconstitution after alpha-beta-depleted transplantation in children. The TCRbeta library was prepared with unique molecular identifiers. TCRdb reanalysed the PCR reads using MiXCR and keeps one entry per CDR3 protein. Of 200,000 to 250,000 distinct CDR3 sequences detected, 6.5% to 9% appear once; the ten largest clones hold 6.3%. Sequencing used PBMCs, mostly from graft donor cells, obtained 180 days after TCRalphabeta/CD19-depleted stem cell transplant. These receptor sequences come from a male patient between 5 and 17 years old who had a stem cell transplant for acute lymphoblastic leukemia, so the T cells may come from the graft donor.

This clonotype was seen at least ten times. J is TRBJ2-2 and V is TRBV4-1; TRBD1 agrees at 7 bases. With 0 bases clipped from V and 6 bases from J, the junction kept 7 bases outside the gene matches. Germline CDR1 MGHRA, CDR2 YSYEKL. The CDR3 is 16 amino acids. As DNA, the CDR3 is TGCGCCAGCAGCCAAGATGCAGACAGGGTCGCCGGGGAGCTGTTTTTT. Translating gives CASSQDADRVAGELFF.

In its sample, this clonotype was seen many times. V gene TRBV12-3 or TRBV12-4 combines with J gene TRBJ1-2, with unresolved D. The CDR3 is 14 amino acids. V lost 3 bases to trimming and J lost 5 bases, with 13 bases between them. Here the CDR3 reads CASSFKASLYGYTF. CDR3 DNA: TGTGCCAGCAGTTTTAAGGCGTCCCTGTATGGCTACACCTTC.